This record looks at one T cell receptor beta chain sequence and its context. Its antigen is currently unknown. Germline loops: CDR1 DFQATT, CDR2 SNEGSKA (reference sequence). The CDR3 has 16 amino acids. The ends lost 2 bases at V and 15 bases at J; junction bases unmatched: 17. The sample is drawn from a study of T-cell reconstitution after alpha-beta-depleted transplantation in children. Study results and limitations: After one year, T-cell counts and TCRbeta diversity mostly came from new T cells. Surviving recipient cells, namely T cells and thymic progenitors, were the source of high day-60 TCRbeta diversity in some patients. In patients about two months after transplant, alpha-beta T cells reportedly arose from several hundred expanded graft clones.

Researchers prepared the TCRbeta library using unique molecular identifiers, the study reports. TCRdb redid the calling of the PCR reads with MiXCR, one entry per CDR3 protein. The sample has some 600,000 distinct CDR3 sequences, 13% seen once. The sample here was PBMCs, mostly from graft donor cells, taken 360 days after TCRalphabeta/CD19-depleted stem cell transplant. The chain has TRBV20-1 and TRBJ2-1; TRBD2 agrees at 12 bases. The TCR comes from a male patient under 18 who had a stem cell transplant for acute myeloid leukemia, so the T cells may come from the graft donor. The CDR3 protein is CSARFAGLAGQPSGFF. In DNA form, the CDR3 reads TGCAGTGCTAGATTCGCCGGACTAGCGGGACAACCCTCAGGGTTCTTC.